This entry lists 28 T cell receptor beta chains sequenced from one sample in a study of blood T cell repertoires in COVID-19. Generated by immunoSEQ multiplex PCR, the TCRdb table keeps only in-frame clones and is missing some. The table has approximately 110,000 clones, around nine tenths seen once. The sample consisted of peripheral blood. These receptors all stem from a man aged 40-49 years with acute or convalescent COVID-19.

The CDR3 region is CASSQAGRGDTGELFF. CDR3 coding DNA: TGCGCCAGCAGCCAAGCGGGCAGGGGGGACACCGGGGAGCTGTTTTTT. The chain employs TRBV4-1 and TRBJ2-2; perhaps TRBD1 as D (7 bases). Trimming took 1 base from V and 3 from J, leaving 12 bases between them. The V gene's germline CDR1 is MGHRA and CDR2 YSYEKL. The CDR3 has 16 amino acids.

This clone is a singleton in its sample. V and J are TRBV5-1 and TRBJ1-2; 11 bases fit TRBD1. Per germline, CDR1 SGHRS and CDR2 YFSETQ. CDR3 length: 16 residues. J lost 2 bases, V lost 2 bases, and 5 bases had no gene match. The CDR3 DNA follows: TGCGCCAGCAGCTTCGTAGGACAGGGGGCGAACTATGGCTACACCTTC. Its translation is CASSFVGQGANYGYTF.

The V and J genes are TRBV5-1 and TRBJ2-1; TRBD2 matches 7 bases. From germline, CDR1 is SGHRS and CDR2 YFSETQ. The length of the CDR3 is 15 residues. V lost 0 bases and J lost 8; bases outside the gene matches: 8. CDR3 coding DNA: TGCGCCAGCAGCTTGGGGGCGGGAGAAGGGGATGAGCAGTTCTTC. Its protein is CASSLGAGEGDEQFF.

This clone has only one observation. For the CDR3, the DNA is TGCGCCAGCAGCCTGGCAGGACAGGGGATTGACGAGCAGTACTTC. This gives the protein CASSLAGQGIDEQYF. The V gene is TRBV5-1, the J gene TRBJ2-7; 9 bases line up with TRBD1. Germline-derived CDR1 and CDR2 are SGHRS and YFSETQ. CDR3 length equals 15 residues. V was clipped by 4 bases and J by 5 bases; unmatched bases: 10.

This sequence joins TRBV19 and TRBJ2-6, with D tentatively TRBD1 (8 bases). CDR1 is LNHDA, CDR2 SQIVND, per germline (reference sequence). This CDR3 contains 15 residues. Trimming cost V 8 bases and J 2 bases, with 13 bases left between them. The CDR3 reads CASGQGGTGANVLTF. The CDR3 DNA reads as TGTGCCAGTGGACAGGGAGGGACTGGGGCCAACGTCCTGACTTTC.

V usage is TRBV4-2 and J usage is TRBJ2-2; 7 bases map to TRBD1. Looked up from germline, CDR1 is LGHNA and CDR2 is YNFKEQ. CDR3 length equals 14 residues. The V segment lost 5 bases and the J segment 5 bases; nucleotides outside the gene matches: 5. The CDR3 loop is CASSSDRVTGELFF. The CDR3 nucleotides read TGTGCCAGCAGCTCCGACAGGGTAACCGGGGAGCTGTTTTTT.

Here the CDR3 DNA reads TGTGCCAGCAGTTACGAGGCAGGGAGCACAGATACGCAGTATTTT. As protein: CASSYEAGSTDTQYF. This chain connects TRBV6-5 to TRBJ2-3; D possibly corresponds to TRBD1 (5 bases). The V end lost 2 bases, the J end lost 0 bases, and 9 bases lay between the germline ends. The length of the CDR3 is 15 residues. Per germline, CDR1 MNHEY and CDR2 SVGAGI.

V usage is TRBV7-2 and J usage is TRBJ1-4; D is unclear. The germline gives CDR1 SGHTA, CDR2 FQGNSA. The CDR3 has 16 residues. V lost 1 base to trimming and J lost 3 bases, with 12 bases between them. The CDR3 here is CASSLDILAANEKLFF. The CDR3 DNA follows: TGTGCCAGCAGCTTAGACATACTAGCGGCTAATGAAAAACTGTTTTTT.

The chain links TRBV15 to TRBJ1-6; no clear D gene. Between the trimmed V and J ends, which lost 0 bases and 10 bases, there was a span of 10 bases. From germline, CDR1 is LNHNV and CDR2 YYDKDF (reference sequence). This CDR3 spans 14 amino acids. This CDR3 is CATSRDGLGSPLHF. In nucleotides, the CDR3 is TGTGCCACCAGCAGAGATGGGCTTGGATCACCCCTCCACTTT.

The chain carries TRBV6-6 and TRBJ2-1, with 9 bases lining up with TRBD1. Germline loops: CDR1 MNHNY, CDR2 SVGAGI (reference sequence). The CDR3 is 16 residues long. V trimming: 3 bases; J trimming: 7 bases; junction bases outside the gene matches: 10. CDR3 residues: CASSYLGGTGWNEQFF. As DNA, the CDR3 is TGTGCCAGCAGTTATTTGGGGGGGACAGGGTGGAATGAGCAGTTCTTC.

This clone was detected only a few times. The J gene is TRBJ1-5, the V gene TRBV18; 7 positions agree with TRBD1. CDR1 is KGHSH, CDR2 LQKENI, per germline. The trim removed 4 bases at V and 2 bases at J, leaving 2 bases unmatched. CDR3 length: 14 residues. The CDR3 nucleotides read TGTGCCAGCTCACACAGGGGCGGCAATCAGCCCCAGCATTTT. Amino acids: CASSHRGGNQPQHF.

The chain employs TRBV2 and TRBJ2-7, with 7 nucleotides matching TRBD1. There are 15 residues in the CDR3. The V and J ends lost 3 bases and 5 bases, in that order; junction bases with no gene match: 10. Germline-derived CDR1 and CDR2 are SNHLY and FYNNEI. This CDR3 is CASSDMTGPGDEQYF. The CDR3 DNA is TGTGCCAGCAGTGACATGACAGGGCCAGGGGACGAGCAGTACTTC.

The CDR3 DNA reads TGTGCCAGCAGTGCGGGGGGCGCGGGAGAGACCCAGTACTTC. Its translation is CASSAGGAGETQYF. The V call is TRBV25-1, the J call TRBJ2-5, with a possible D match to TRBD2 (7 bases). Germline CDR1 reads MGHDK; CDR2 reads SYGVNS. The length of the CDR3 is 14 residues. The V and J ends lost 4 bases and 4 bases respectively, with 13 bases between them.

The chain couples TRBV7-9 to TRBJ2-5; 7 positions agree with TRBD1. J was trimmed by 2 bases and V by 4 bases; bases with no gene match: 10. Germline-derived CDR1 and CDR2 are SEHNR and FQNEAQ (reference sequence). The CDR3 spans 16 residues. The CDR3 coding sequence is TGTGCCAGCAGCTCAAAACATTGGACAGGACAAGAGACCCAGTACTTC. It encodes CASSSKHWTGQETQYF.

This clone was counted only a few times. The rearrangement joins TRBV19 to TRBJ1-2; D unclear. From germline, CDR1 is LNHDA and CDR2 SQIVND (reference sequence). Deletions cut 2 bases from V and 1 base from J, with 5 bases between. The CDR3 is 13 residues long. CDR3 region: CASSIFVNYGYTF. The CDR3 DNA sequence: TGTGCCAGTAGTATATTCGTTAACTATGGCTACACCTTC.

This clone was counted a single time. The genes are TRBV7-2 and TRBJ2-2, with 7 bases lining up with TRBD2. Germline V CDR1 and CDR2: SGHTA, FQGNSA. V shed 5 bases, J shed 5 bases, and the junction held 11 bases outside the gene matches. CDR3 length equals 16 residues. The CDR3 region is CASSLLRGVGTGELFF. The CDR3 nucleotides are TGTGCCAGCAGCCTGTTACGGGGGGTAGGGACCGGGGAGCTGTTTTTT.

This CDR3 is CASSPDLADTEAFF. CDR3 nucleotides: TGTGCCAGCAGCCCCGACCTAGCGGACACTGAAGCTTTCTTT. The chain is built from TRBV5-4 and TRBJ1-1, with D unclear. The CDR3 extends over 14 amino acids. The ends were cut back, 4 bases at V and 3 bases at J, with 13 bases in the middle. Germline V lookup: CDR1 SGHNT, CDR2 YYREEE (reference sequence).

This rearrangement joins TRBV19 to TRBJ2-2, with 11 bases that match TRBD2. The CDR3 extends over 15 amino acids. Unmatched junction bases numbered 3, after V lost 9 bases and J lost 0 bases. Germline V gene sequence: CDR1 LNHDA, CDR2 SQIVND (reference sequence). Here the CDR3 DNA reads TGTGCCAGCAGACTAGCGGGGTCGAACACCGGGGAGCTGTTTTTT. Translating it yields CASRLAGSNTGELFF.

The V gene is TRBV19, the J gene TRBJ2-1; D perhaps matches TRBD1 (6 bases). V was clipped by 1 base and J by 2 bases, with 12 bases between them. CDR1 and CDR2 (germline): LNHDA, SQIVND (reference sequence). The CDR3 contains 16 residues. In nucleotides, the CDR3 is TGTGCCAGTAGTATAGTGAGGGCAGGGGCCTACAATGAGCAGTTCTTC. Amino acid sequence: CASSIVRAGAYNEQFF.

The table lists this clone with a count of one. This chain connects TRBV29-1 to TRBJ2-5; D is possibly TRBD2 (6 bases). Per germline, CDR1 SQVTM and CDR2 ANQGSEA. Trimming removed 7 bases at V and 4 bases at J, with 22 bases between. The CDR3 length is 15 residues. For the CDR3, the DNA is TGCAGCGCCGTGGGGACTGCAAGGGGTGGAGAGACCCAGTACTTC. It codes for CSAVGTARGGETQYF.

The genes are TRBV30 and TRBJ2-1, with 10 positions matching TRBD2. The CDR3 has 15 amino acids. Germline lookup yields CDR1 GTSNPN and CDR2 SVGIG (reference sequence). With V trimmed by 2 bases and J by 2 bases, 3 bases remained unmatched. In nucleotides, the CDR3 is TGTGCCTGGAGTAGCGGGGGGGACACCTACAATGAGCAGTTCTTC. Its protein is CAWSSGGDTYNEQFF.

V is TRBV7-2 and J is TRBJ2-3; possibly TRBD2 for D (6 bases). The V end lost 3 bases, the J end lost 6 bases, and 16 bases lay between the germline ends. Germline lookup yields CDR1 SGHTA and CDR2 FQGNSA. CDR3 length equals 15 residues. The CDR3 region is CASSLGLGRGDTQYF. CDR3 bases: TGTGCCAGCAGCTTGGGTCTGGGCCGGGGGGATACGCAGTATTTT.

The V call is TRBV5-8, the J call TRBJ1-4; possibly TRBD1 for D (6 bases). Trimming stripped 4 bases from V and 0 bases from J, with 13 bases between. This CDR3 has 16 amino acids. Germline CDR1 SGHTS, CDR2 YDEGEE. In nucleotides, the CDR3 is TGTGCCAGCAGCGCGGACAGACGGACAACTAATGAAAAACTGTTTTTT. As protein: CASSADRRTTNEKLFF.

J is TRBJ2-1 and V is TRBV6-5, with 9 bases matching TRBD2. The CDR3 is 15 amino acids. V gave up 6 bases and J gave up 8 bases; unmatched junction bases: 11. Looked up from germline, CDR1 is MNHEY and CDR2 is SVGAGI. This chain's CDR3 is CASRGLSGRKDEQFF. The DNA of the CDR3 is TGTGCCAGCAGAGGACTAAGCGGGAGGAAGGATGAGCAGTTCTTC.

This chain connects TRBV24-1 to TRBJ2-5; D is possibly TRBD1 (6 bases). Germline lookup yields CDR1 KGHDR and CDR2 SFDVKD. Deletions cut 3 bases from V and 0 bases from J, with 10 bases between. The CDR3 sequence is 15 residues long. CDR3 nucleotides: TGTGCCACCAGTGATCAACGGGACAACCAAGAGACCCAGTACTTC. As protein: CATSDQRDNQETQYF.

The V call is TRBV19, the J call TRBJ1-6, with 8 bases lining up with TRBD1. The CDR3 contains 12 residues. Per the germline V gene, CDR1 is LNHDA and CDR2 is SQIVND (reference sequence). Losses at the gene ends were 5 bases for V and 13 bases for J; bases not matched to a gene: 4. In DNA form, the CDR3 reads TGTGCCAGTAGTTTAAACAGGGGGCCCCTCCACTTT. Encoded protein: CASSLNRGPLHF.

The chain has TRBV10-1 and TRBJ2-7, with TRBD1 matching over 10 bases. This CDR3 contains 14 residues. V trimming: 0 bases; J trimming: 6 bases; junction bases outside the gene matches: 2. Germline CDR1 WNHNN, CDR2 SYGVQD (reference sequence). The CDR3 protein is CASSESGTGAEQYF. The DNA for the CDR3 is TGCGCCAGCAGTGAGTCGGGGACAGGGGCCGAGCAGTACTTC.

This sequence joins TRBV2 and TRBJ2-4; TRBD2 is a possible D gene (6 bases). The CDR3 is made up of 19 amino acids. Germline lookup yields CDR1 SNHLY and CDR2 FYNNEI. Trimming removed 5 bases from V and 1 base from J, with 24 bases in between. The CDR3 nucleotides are TGTGCCAGCAGTCCCTGGGGAGGTGTACGACAAATCGCCAAAAACATTCAGTACTTC. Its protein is CASSPWGGVRQIAKNIQYF. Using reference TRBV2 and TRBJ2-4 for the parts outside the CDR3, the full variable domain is EPEVTQTPSHQVTQMGQEVILRCVPISNHLYFYWYRQILGQKVEFLVSFYNNEISEKSEIFDDQFSVERPDGSNFTLKIRSTKLEDSAMYFCASSPWGGVRQIAKNIQYFGAGTRLSVL.